A single sample gave rise to the 9 T cell receptor beta chains below, sequenced in a study of shared clonotypes between healthy human individuals. Naive-designated CD8 cells lacked CD45RO, were positively enriched for CCR7, and omitted terminally differentiated effector memory CD45RA+ cells. This table comes from immunoSEQ multiplex PCR, and its TCRdb copy is limited to in-frame clones, with some not included. Of about 2.1 million clones in the sample, around 93% were seen once. Sample: naive CD8+ T cells from PBMCs. These receptors were obtained from a man aged 18 to 30 in good health. Some clones in this sample may be carry-over from other donors' samples.

The V gene is TRBV29-1, the J gene TRBJ2-7; 7 positions agree with TRBD1. Germline V lookup: CDR1 SQVTM, CDR2 ANQGSEA. V lost 4 bases to trimming and J lost 3 bases; unmatched junction nucleotides: 3. There are 12 residues in the CDR3. The CDR3 DNA reads as TGCAGCGTTGGACAGGGAGACTACGAGCAGTACTTC. Translation gives CSVGQGDYEQYF.

This chain joins TRBV19 and TRBJ1-5; 7 bases agree with TRBD1. The CDR3 length is 15 residues. V trimming: 6 bases; J trimming: 2 bases; junction bases outside the gene matches: 7. Germline V lookup: CDR1 LNHDA, CDR2 SQIVND (reference sequence). This CDR3 reads CASRPTGVGNQPQHF. In DNA form, the CDR3 reads TGTGCCAGTAGGCCCACAGGGGTTGGCAATCAGCCCCAGCATTTT.

The chain couples TRBV11-3 to TRBJ2-3; D is unresolved. V lost 1 base, J lost 5 bases, and 4 bases lay in between. The CDR3 totals 12 residues. Germline V gene sequence: CDR1 SGHNT, CDR2 YENEEA. CDR3 sequence: CASSLVGDTQYF. In DNA, the CDR3 is TGTGCCAGCAGCTTAGTTGGAGATACGCAGTATTTT.

The rearrangement links TRBV29-1 to TRBJ2-1; D not certain. Germline CDR1 reads SQVTM; CDR2 reads ANQGSEA. Trimming took 7 bases from V and 3 from J, leaving 13 bases between them. The CDR3 extends over 13 amino acids. CDR3 DNA: TGCAGCGGCCTTAAGCCAGGCTACAATGAGCAGTTCTTC. It translates to CSGLKPGYNEQFF.

This CDR3 reads CASSSGMGWGKRDYEQYF. The DNA of the CDR3 is TGTGCCAGCAGCTCGGGAATGGGGTGGGGCAAGAGAGACTACGAGCAGTACTTC. V and J are TRBV5-6 and TRBJ2-7, with D possibly being TRBD1 or TRBD2 (5 bases each). The CDR3 has 18 residues. Trimming took off 3 bases at V and 3 bases at J, with 25 bases between the two ends. Per germline, CDR1 SGHDT and CDR2 YYEEEE.

The chain is built from TRBV19 and TRBJ2-3; maybe TRBD1 (6 bases). Germline CDR1 and CDR2: LNHDA and SQIVND (reference sequence). The CDR3 runs to 15 residues. V was trimmed by 6 bases and J by 2 bases, leaving 15 bases between them. CDR3 loop: CASRPGTTFTDTQYF. Written as DNA, the CDR3 is TGTGCCAGTAGACCCGGGACAACTTTCACAGATACGCAGTATTTT.

The chain couples TRBV29-1 to TRBJ2-1, with 13 bases that match TRBD2. The J segment lost 9 bases and the V segment lost 7 bases, leaving 9 bases of the junction unmatched. This CDR3 is 14 amino acids long. The germline V gene has CDR1 SQVTM and CDR2 ANQGSEA. The CDR3 DNA follows: TGCAGCGGGACGGGGACTAGCGGGGTTGGTGAGCAGTTCTTC. Translated: CSGTGTSGVGEQFF.

The genes are TRBV7-2 and TRBJ2-3, with TRBD2 identical over 8 bases. Germline assignment: CDR1 SGHTA and CDR2 FQGNSA. The CDR3 has 16 amino acids. Germline trimming cut 2 bases from V and 1 base from J; bases unmatched to any gene: 5. The CDR3 region is CASSLTAGGRTDTQYF. DNA of the CDR3: TGTGCCAGCAGCTTAACGGCGGGAGGACGCACAGATACGCAGTATTTT.

The chain has TRBV5-1 and TRBJ2-1; TRBD1 matches at 9 bases. Germline-derived CDR1 and CDR2 are SGHRS and YFSETQ. Trimming at V came to 4 bases and at J to 8 bases, leaving 4 bases not matched to a gene. The CDR3 consists of 13 residues. The CDR3 DNA reads TGCGCCAGCAGCCCGGGACAGGGCTATGAGCAGTTCTTC. This sequence encodes CASSPGQGYEQFF.